Each of the 16 T cell receptor beta chains below was sequenced from the same sample in a study of CD8 T cells in Susac syndrome (dated by TCRdb to about 2019). Library creation used the immunoSEQ multiplex PCR assay. RNA was extracted using the RNeasy kit, and about 0.45 to 1 microgram was reverse transcribed with random hexamers. In TCRdb, the public reads were trimmed at Q25 with fastp and aligned with MiXCR, with productive beta chains retained. Identical CDR3 protein sequences are pooled into one entry, listed with their most common genes and DNA. The sample profile shows about 57,000 distinct CDR3 sequences; 85% to 95% of them were found once. 0.4% to 0.55% of the sample goes to the ten largest clones. The sequenced material came from CD8+ T cells from PBMCs. The source of these receptors is a human donor with multiple sclerosis.

V gene TRBV4-2 combines with J gene TRBJ1-3; no clear D gene. CDR3 length equals 17 residues. Germline assignment: CDR1 LGHNA and CDR2 YNFKEQ. The germline V and J ends were trimmed by 5 bases and 2 bases, with 19 bases remaining between them. The DNA of the CDR3 is TGTGCCAGCAGCAAACTTGAGACGATGTCACCTGGAAACACCATATATTTT. Protein sequence: CASSKLETMSPGNTIYF.

The chain uses TRBV7-9 and TRBJ2-1, with D perhaps TRBD2 (5 bases). Germline V gives CDR1 SEHNR, CDR2 FQNEAQ (reference sequence). This CDR3 has 15 residues. V lost 0 bases and J lost 7, with 13 bases in between. In DNA, the CDR3 is TGTGCCAGCAGCTTAGCGGGTGATCCGGGGAATGAGCAGTTCTTC. Translated, it gives CASSLAGDPGNEQFF.

The rearrangement joins TRBV5-1 to TRBJ2-1, with TRBD1 identical over 12 bases. CDR1 is SGHRS and CDR2 is YFSETQ in the germline V gene. V dropped 3 bases and J dropped 8; count of bases not matched to a gene: 9. The CDR3 extends over 16 amino acids. The CDR3: CASSYRDRGRGDEQFF. In DNA form, the CDR3 reads TGCGCCAGCAGCTACCGGGACAGGGGGCGCGGCGATGAGCAGTTCTTC.

This chain links TRBV5-1 with TRBJ2-1, with 9 bases that match TRBD1. The length of the CDR3 is 17 residues. The V gene's germline CDR1 is SGHRS and CDR2 YFSETQ. V was clipped by 0 bases and J by 6 bases; unmatched bases: 10. The DNA for the CDR3 is TGCGCCAGCAGCTTGGACGGCGGGACAGGGAAGTTCAATGAGCAGTTCTTC. This encodes CASSLDGGTGKFNEQFF.

This clonotype was found once. The chain joins TRBV5-4 to TRBJ1-1; no clear D. The V gene lost 9 bases and the J gene lost 6 bases, with 9 bases spanning the gap. CDR1 is SGHNT, CDR2 YYREEE, per germline (reference sequence). There are 10 residues in the CDR3. The CDR3 loop is CATWRSEAFF. The CDR3 bases are TGTGCCACATGGCGTTCTGAAGCTTTCTTT.

The chain is built from TRBV29-1 and TRBJ2-3; D gene uncertain. This CDR3 spans 11 amino acids. V dropped 4 bases and J dropped 3 bases, with 5 bases sitting between them. CDR1 is SQVTM and CDR2 is ANQGSEA in the germline V gene. The CDR3 coding sequence is TGCAGCGTTGTGGTGACAGATACGCAGTATTTT. This sequence encodes CSVVVTDTQYF.

This chain uses TRBV6-2 or TRBV6-3 with TRBJ2-3; no clear D gene. CDR1 MNHEY and CDR2 SVGEGT come from the germline V gene. CDR3 size: 13 residues. The V and J ends lost 4 bases and 2 bases respectively, with 7 bases between them. CDR3 in DNA: TGTGCCAGCAGTTCGACCGACACAGATACGCAGTATTTT. Its protein is CASSSTDTDTQYF.

V and J are TRBV2 and TRBJ2-5; 8 bases fit TRBD2. J lost 5 bases, V lost 6 bases, and 8 bases had no gene match. From germline, CDR1 is SNHLY and CDR2 FYNNEI. The CDR3 runs 14 residues. The CDR3 sequence is CASRAPSSGETQYF. Here the CDR3 DNA reads TGTGCCAGCAGAGCACCTTCTAGCGGGGAGACCCAGTACTTC.

The chain recombines TRBV12-3 or TRBV12-4 with TRBJ2-2; 8 nucleotides line up with TRBD1. The CDR3 covers 15 residues. Losses at the gene ends were 6 bases for V and 6 bases for J; bases not matched to a gene: 9. The CDR3 nucleotides are TGTGCCAGCAGCCCAGGGGGCCCTGGTCCCGGGGAGCTGTTTTTT. It yields the protein CASSPGGPGPGELFF.

The chain recombines TRBV18 with TRBJ1-2; the D is unclear. CDR3 length: 15 residues. Germline V CDR1 and CDR2: KGHSH, LQKENI. V lost 2 bases, J lost 0 bases, and 10 bases lay in between. CDR3: CASSPTTGANYGYTF. DNA for the CDR3: TGTGCCAGCTCACCAACAACGGGAGCTAACTATGGCTACACCTTC.

Of note for this clonotype: At one end, the junction sequence differs from germline, possibly due to a read error. V gene TRBV20-1 combines with J gene TRBJ1-2; D unresolved. This CDR3 is built from 10 residues. The germline gives CDR1 DFQATT, CDR2 SNEGSKA (reference sequence). This CDR3 is CSASDYGYAF. Written as DNA, the CDR3 is TGCAGTGCATCAGACTATGGCTACGCCTTC.

The rearrangement uses TRBV6-6 and TRBJ2-7; possibly TRBD1 for D (6 bases). CDR1 is MNHNY, CDR2 SVGAGI, per germline (reference sequence). CDR3 length equals 12 residues. Trimming cost V 5 bases and J 5 bases, with 10 bases left between them. In DNA form, the CDR3 reads TGTGCCAGCAGTCCAAAGGGGGACGAGCAGTACTTC. Protein product: CASSPKGDEQYF.

The chain couples TRBV6-4 to TRBJ2-3, with 7 positions matching TRBD2. V was clipped by 6 bases and J by 2 bases; unmatched bases: 8. The CDR3 loop spans 15 amino acids. In germline, CDR1 is MRHNA, CDR2 SNTAGT. The CDR3 bases are TGTGCCAGCAGCGGGGCAGCGGGGCCCACAGATACGCAGTATTTT. It specifies CASSGAAGPTDTQYF.

This sequence joins TRBV5-6 and TRBJ2-5; the D gene is possibly TRBD1 (5 bases). The CDR3 contains 14 residues. Germline values: CDR1 SGHDT, CDR2 YYEEEE. V was trimmed by 0 bases and J by 5 bases, leaving 11 bases between them. The CDR3 sequence is CASSLGGARETQYF. DNA of the CDR3: TGTGCCAGCAGCTTGGGTGGGGCCCGGGAGACCCAGTACTTC.

This rearrangement joins TRBV13 to TRBJ1-6; D gene unclear. V dropped 1 base and J dropped 10 bases, with 20 bases sitting between them. The CDR3 length is 17 residues. From germline, CDR1 is PRHDT and CDR2 FYEKMQ (reference sequence). The CDR3 sequence is CASSLAPLFLRSSPLHF. The CDR3 DNA reads as TGTGCCAGCAGCTTAGCCCCTTTATTCCTTCGGAGCTCACCCCTCCACTTT.

This sequence joins TRBV29-1 and TRBJ2-3; perhaps D is TRBD1 or TRBD2 (5 bases each). V lost 7 bases to trimming and J lost 0 bases, with 14 bases between them. The CDR3 spans 14 residues. In germline, CDR1 is SQVTM, CDR2 ANQGSEA. CDR3 region: CSAPGTASTDTQYF. The CDR3 bases are TGCAGCGCACCAGGGACCGCGAGCACAGATACGCAGTATTTT.